The rows below give T cell receptor beta chains drawn from one sample of a study of identical twins. TCRdb re-called the 5' RACE reads with MiXCR, one entry per CDR3 protein. This sample has about 530,000 distinct CDR3 sequences, with 20% to 25% found just once. The same data also went into a second study, on yellow fever vaccine responses in identical twins.

Sample: CD4+ T cells sorted from blood. These receptors were taken from a young woman in good health. The CDR3 runs from the conserved cysteine through the conserved F or W. A D gene is named only where the DNA matches it firmly. Clone sizes are given selectively: once, few, many, or a class where the clone is expanded.

j_call,cdr3_length,clone_size,v_call,d_call,cdr3_aa,cdr3_nt
TRBJ2-7,13,many,TRBV5-1,NA,CASSLGGNYEQYF,TGCGCCAGCAGCCTAGGGGGTAACTACGAGCAGTACTTC
TRBJ1-2,14,NA,TRBV12-3/TRBV12-4,NA,CASSWGRGSDGYTF,TGTGCCAGCAGCTGGGGACGGGGATCAGACGGCTACACCTTC
TRBJ2-7,15,few,TRBV9,TRBD2,CASSTMPSGSYEQYF,TGTGCCAGCAGCACGATGCCTAGCGGGAGTTACGAGCAGTACTTC
TRBJ2-1,20,few,TRBV24-1,TRBD2,CATSDFPGMASGGSYNEQFF,TGTGCCACCAGTGATTTTCCAGGGATGGCTAGCGGGGGCTCCTACAATGAGCAGTTCTTC
TRBJ1-2,13,few,TRBV7-9,NA,CASSYVINYGYTF,TGTGCCAGCAGTTACGTCATTAACTATGGCTACACCTTC
TRBJ1-1,14,NA,TRBV2,NA,CASSEAGPNTEAFF,TGTGCCAGCAGTGAAGCGGGGCCGAACACTGAAGCTTTCTTT
TRBJ2-5,12,many,TRBV29-1,TRBD2,CSATSGSATQYF,TGCAGCGCGACTAGCGGGTCGGCGACCCAGTACTTC
TRBJ2-5,13,NA,TRBV2,NA,CASSEVWGETQYF,TGTGCCAGCAGTGAAGTTTGGGGGGAGACCCAGTACTTC
TRBJ2-5,15,NA,TRBV24-1,NA,CATSDLADSQETQYF,TGTGCCACCAGTGATTTAGCGGACAGCCAAGAGACCCAGTACTTC
TRBJ2-1,16,few,TRBV2,TRBD2,CASRAQRGGRGNEQFF,TGTGCCAGCAGGGCCCAGCGGGGGGGCCGAGGCAATGAGCAGTTCTTC
TRBJ1-5,16,few,TRBV20-1,NA,CSARATDGTYNQPQHF,TGCAGTGCTAGGGCGACGGACGGAACATACAATCAGCCCCAGCATTTT
TRBJ1-6,15,NA,TRBV20-1,NA,CSARLRGSYNSPLHF,TGCAGTGCTAGGCTACGTGGCTCCTATAATTCACCCCTCCACTTT
TRBJ2-2,14,few,TRBV6-2/TRBV6-3,NA,CASSYSNVRGELFF,TGTGCCAGCAGTTACTCGAATGTTCGCGGGGAGCTGTTTTTT
TRBJ2-1,17,NA,TRBV5-6,TRBD2,CASSSLAGGSSYNEQFF,TGTGCCAGCAGCTCACTAGCGGGGGGCAGCTCCTACAATGAGCAGTTCTTC
TRBJ2-2,16,NA,TRBV20-1,TRBD2,CCASSEVAGDTGELFF,TGCTGTGCTAGTTCCGAGGTAGCGGGAGACACCGGGGAGCTGTTTTTT